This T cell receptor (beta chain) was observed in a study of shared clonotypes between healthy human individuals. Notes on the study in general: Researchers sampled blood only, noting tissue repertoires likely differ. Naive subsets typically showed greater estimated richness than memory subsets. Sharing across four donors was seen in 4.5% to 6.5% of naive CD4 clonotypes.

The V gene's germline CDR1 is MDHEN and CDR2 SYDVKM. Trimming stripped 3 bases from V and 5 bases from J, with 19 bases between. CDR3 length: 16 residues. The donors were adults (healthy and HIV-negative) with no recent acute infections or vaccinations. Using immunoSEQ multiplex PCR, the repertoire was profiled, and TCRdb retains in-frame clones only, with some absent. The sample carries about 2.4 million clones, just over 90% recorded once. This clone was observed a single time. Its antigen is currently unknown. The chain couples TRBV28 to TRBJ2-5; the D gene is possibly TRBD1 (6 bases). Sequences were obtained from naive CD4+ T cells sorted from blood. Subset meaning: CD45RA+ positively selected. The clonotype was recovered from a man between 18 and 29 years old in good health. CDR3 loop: CASSFISTGGSETQYF. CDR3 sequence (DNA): TGTGCCAGCAGTTTTATTTCGACAGGAGGATCGGAGACCCAGTACTTC.